The clone carrying this T cell receptor (beta chain) was counted a few times. These data belong to a study of T cells of healthy individuals. The CDR3 has 12 residues. The V segment lost 6 bases and the J segment 8 bases; nucleotides outside the gene matches: 1. Germline V gene data show CDR1 as SEHNR and CDR2 as FQNEAQ (reference sequence). MiXCR was run by TCRdb on the 5' RACE reads, yielding one entry per CDR3 protein. The sample lists 45,000 to 60,000 distinct CDR3 sequences, roughly 14% occurring once. The V and J genes are TRBV7-9 and TRBJ1-2, with TRBD1 identical over 12 bases. The clonotype originates from a human donor in good health. The CDR3 sequence: CASRGTGGGYTF. CDR3 sequence (DNA): TGTGCCAGCAGAGGGACAGGGGGCGGCTACACCTTC.